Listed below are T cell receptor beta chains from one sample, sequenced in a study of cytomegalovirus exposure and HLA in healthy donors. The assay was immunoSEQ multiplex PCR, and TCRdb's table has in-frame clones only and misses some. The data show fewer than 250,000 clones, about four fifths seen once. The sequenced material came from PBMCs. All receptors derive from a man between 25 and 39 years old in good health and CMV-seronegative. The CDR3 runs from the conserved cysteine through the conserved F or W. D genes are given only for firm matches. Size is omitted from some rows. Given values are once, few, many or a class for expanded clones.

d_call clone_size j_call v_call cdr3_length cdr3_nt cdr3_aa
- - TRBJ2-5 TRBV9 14 TGTGCCAGCAGCGTAGGAGGAGCCCAAGAGACCCAGTACTTC CASSVGGAQETQYF
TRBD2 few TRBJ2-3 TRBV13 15 TGTGCCAGCAGCCGGACTAGCGGGGGGGCGGATACGCAGTATTTT CASSRTSGGADTQYF
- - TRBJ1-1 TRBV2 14 TGTGCCAGCAGAGTCTCACCCAGCAGGACTGAAGCTTTCTTT CASRVSPSRTEAFF
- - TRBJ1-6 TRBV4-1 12 TGCGCCAGCAGCCAAGGAGTTTCACCCCTCCACTTT CASSQGVSPLHF
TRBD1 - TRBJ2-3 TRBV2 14 TGTGCCAGCGAGGGACAGACTAGCACAGATACGCAGTATTTT CASEGQTSTDTQYF
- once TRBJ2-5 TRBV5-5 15 TGTGCCAGCAGCCCGGGGTTTGGGGTTGAAGAGACCCAGTACTTC CASSPGFGVEETQYF
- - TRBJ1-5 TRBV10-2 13 TGCGCCAGTTCCCGAGGTAGCAATCAGCCCCAGCATTTT CASSRGSNQPQHF
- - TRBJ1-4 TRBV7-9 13 TGTGCCAGCAGCCAGAACAGGCTCGAAAAACTGTTTTTT CASSQNRLEKLFF
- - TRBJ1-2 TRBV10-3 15 TGTGCCATCAGTGAGCCGTGGAGCAGAAACTATGGCTACACCTTC CAISEPWSRNYGYTF
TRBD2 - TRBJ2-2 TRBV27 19 TGTGCCAGGGTCCCCTTAACCGAGCTAGCGGGGGGGCTGGTCGGGGAGCTGTTTTTT CARVPLTELAGGLVGELFF
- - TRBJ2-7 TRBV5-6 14 TGTGCCAGCAGCTTGCTTTCACTCTCCTACGAGCAGTACTTC CASSLLSLSYEQYF
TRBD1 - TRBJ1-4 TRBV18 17 TGTGCCAGCTCACCAAGGACAGGGGGCAGCGCAGGTGAAAAACTGTTTTTT CASSPRTGGSAGEKLFF
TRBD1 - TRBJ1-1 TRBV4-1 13 TGCGCCAGCAGCCAAAGGGGGACAGCTGAAGCTTTCTTT CASSQRGTAEAFF
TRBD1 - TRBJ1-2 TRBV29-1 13 TGCAGCGTTGAGGGGACAGGGGTCGGTGGCTACACCTTC CSVEGTGVGGYTF
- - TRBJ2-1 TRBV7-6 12 TGTGCCAGCAGCTACGGACAATACGAGCAGTTCTTC CASSYGQYEQFF
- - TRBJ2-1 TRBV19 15 TGTGCCAGTAGTATAGCGGGGACTCCTAACAATGAGCAGTTCTTC CASSIAGTPNNEQFF
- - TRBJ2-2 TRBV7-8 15 TGTGCCAGCAGCTCAGGGGCCCCTGGGCCCGGGGAGCTGTTTTTT CASSSGAPGPGELFF
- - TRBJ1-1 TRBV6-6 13 TGTGCCAGCAGTTACCTAGGAATCACTGAAGCTTTCTTT CASSYLGITEAFF
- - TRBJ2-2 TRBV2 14 TGTGCCAGCAGTGAACAGGTCAGGGTGGGGGAGCTGTTTTTT CASSEQVRVGELFF
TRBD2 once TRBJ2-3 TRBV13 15 TGTGCCAGCAGCGACGGCCTAGCGGGGGGGGATACGCAGTATTTT CASSDGLAGGDTQYF
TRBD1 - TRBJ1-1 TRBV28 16 TGTGCCAGCAGTACGGGACAGGGGGCAGTGAACACTGAAGCTTTCTTT CASSTGQGAVNTEAFF
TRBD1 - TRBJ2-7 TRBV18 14 TGTGCCAGCTCACCGGGACAGGGGGCCTACGAGCAGTACTTC CASSPGQGAYEQYF
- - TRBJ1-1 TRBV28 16 TGTGCCAGCAGTTTAATCTTAGGTCAGGGGAACGATCGGGGTTTCTTT CASSLILGQGNDRGFF
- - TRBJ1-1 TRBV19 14 TGTGCCAGTAGTATGAGAGGGCTGAACACTGAAGCTTTCTTT CASSMRGLNTEAFF
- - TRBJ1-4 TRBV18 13 TGTGCCAGCTCACCCGGGGCTAATGAAAAACTGTTTTTT CASSPGANEKLFF
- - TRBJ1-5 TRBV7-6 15 TGTGCCAGCAGCTTATTTCCAGCGAGCAATCAGCCCCAGCATTTT CASSLFPASNQPQHF
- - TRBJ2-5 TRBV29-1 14 TGCAGCGCGAACCTGAGGGGGATCCAAGAGACCCAGTACTTC CSANLRGIQETQYF
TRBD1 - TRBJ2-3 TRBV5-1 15 TGCGCCAGCAGCGCCCCGGACAGGGAGTTCAATACGCAGTATTTT CASSAPDREFNTQYF
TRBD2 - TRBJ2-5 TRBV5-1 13 TGCGCCAGCAGGGGACTAGCTTACGAGACCCAGTACTTC CASRGLAYETQYF
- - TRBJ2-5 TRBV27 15 TGTGCCAGCAGTTCCCAGCCATGGGGGGATGAGACCCAGTACTTC CASSSQPWGDETQYF
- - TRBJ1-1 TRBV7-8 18 TGTGCCAGCAGCTTAGGTACAGTGGATTTAATCATGAACACTGAAGCTTTCTTT CASSLGTVDLIMNTEAFF
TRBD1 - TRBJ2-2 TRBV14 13 TGTGCCAGCAGCCGCGACAGGGCCGGGGAGCTGTTTTTT CASSRDRAGELFF
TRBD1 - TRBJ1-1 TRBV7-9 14 TGTGCCAGCAGCCGGGGACAGGGGAACACTGAAGCTTTCTTT CASSRGQGNTEAFF
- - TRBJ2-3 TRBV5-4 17 TGTGCCAGCAGCTCCCATCGGTGGGCCAGTACAACAGATACGCAGTATTTT CASSSHRWASTTDTQYF
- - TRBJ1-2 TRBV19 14 TGTGCCAGTAGTACTACAGGGAGTAGCTATGGCTACACCTTC CASSTTGSSYGYTF
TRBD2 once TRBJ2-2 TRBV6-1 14 TGTGCCAGCAGTCAGCGGGGAGCGGTCGGGGAGCTGTTTTTT CASSQRGAVGELFF
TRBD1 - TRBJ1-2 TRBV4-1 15 TGCGCCAGCAGCCTAGGACAGGGGCATAACTATGGCTACACCTTC CASSLGQGHNYGYTF
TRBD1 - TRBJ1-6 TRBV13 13 TGTGCCAGCAGCTTAGCCAGGGGGATGCCCCTCCACTTT CASSLARGMPLHF
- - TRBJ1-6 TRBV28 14 TGTGCCGTCAGGCCCACCTATGTAGATTCACCCCTCCACTTT CAVRPTYVDSPLHF
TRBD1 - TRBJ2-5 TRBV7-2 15 TGTGCCAGCAGCTTAAATACAGGGGGCAAAGAGACCCAGTACTTC CASSLNTGGKETQYF
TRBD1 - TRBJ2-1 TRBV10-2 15 TGCGCCAGCAGAATCATGGACAGGGCGTTTGGGGAGCAGTTCTTC CASRIMDRAFGEQFF
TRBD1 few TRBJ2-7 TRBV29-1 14 TGCAGCGTTTTTTCCGGGACAGGGACCAGCGAGCAGTACTTC CSVFSGTGTSEQYF
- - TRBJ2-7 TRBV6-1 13 TGTGCCAGCAGTACTTTCAGGGCCAACGAGCAGTACTTC CASSTFRANEQYF
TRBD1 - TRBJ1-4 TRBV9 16 TGTGCCAGCAGCCTTTCCCCGACAGGGGTGAATGAAAAACTGTTTTTT CASSLSPTGVNEKLFF
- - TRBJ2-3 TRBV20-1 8 TGCAGTGCCGGGTTTCAGTATTTT CSAGFQYF
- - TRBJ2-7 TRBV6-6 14 TGTGCCAGCAGTTACTCCGACACCTACTACGAGCAGTACTTC CASSYSDTYYEQYF
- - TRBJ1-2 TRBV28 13 TGTGCCAGCACTTTGGACAGAGTTTATGGCTACACCTTC CASTLDRVYGYTF
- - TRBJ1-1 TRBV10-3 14 TGTGCCATCAGTGACCGCCGGGGGAACACTGAAGCTTTCTTT CAISDRRGNTEAFF
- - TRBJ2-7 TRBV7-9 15 TGTGCCAGCAGCCCCGCGGTCGGATTTTCCTACGAGCAGTACTTC CASSPAVGFSYEQYF
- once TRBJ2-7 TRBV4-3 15 TGCGCCAGCAGCCAAGAGGAGGGGAATCCCTACGAGCAGTACTTC CASSQEEGNPYEQYF
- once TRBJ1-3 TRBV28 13 TGTGCCAGCAGCGACAGACTCGAAAACACCATATATTTT CASSDRLENTIYF
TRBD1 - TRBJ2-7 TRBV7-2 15 TGTGCCAGCAGGGCCCGAACAGGGGAAACCTACGAGCAGTACTTC CASRARTGETYEQYF
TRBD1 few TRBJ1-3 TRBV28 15 TGTGCCAGCAGAGGCTACAGGGGTATTGCAGCCACCATATATTTT CASRGYRGIAATIYF
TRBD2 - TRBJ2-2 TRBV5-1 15 TGCGCCAGTTCGCTAAGCGGGGGCGGGTCCGGGGAGCTGTTTTTT CASSLSGGGSGELFF
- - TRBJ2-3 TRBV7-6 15 TGTGCCAGCCGGGGGATCGACAGGGTCACAGATACGCAGTATTTT CASRGIDRVTDTQYF